The 26 T cell receptor beta chains below were found in one sample sequenced in a study of blood T cell repertoires in COVID-19 (dated by TCRdb to about 2020). Receptor amplification or capture employed the immunoSEQ multiplex PCR assay. The clones in this table, taken by TCRdb from immuneACCESS, are in-frame only. Not every clone is retained; where verified, under half of the shortfall comes from an unresolved V gene, and the cause of the rest is unknown. For this sample there are 64,000 or so clones; around 90% appear just once. The ten largest clonotypes hold 1.5% to 2% of the sample. The sample taken for sequencing was peripheral blood. The origin of the receptors is a human donor in a cohort sampled during active COVID-19.

The chain links TRBV5-8 to TRBJ1-5; D call uncertain. The CDR3 runs 15 residues. Germline-derived CDR1 and CDR2 are SGHTS and YDEGEE. V gave up 2 bases and J gave up 5 bases, with 14 bases separating them. The CDR3 DNA reads as TGTGCCAGCAGCTTCCGGTTTTCTTCCGATCAGCCCCAGCATTTT. Its translation is CASSFRFSSDQPQHF.

The CDR3 DNA reads as TGTGCCAGCAGTCAGGGACTAGCGGTTTACAATGAGCAGTTCTTC. Amino acids: CASSQGLAVYNEQFF. This sequence joins TRBV6-6 and TRBJ2-1; TRBD2 agrees at 11 bases. This CDR3 comprises 15 residues. CDR1 and CDR2 (germline): MNHNY, SVGAGI (reference sequence). Germline trimming cut 5 bases from V and 4 bases from J; bases unmatched to any gene: 4.

The chain is built from TRBV29-1 and TRBJ1-4, with D possibly being TRBD1 (5 bases). The CDR3 runs 15 residues. V was cut by 6 bases and J by 6 bases, with 20 bases left in between. The germline CDR1 and CDR2 sequences are SQVTM and ANQGSEA. CDR3: CSVAYGSGRDEKLFF. CDR3 in DNA: TGCAGCGTGGCTTACGGATCAGGGAGGGATGAAAAACTGTTTTTT.

The rearrangement uses TRBV12-5 and TRBJ1-1; D call uncertain. V lost 0 bases and J 1 base, leaving 9 bases between the germline ends. The CDR3 has 15 residues. Germline assignment: CDR1 LGHNT and CDR2 FRNRAP. For the CDR3, the DNA is TGTGCTAGTGGTTTGGTTACTCATCCGAACACTGAAGCTTTCTTT. Amino acid sequence: CASGLVTHPNTEAFF.

The CDR3 sequence: CATSDNLAGGPRSYNEQFF. Here the CDR3 DNA reads TGTGCCACCAGTGACAACTTAGCGGGAGGGCCCCGCTCCTACAATGAGCAGTTCTTC. The V gene is TRBV24-1, the J gene TRBJ2-1, with 11 bases aligning to TRBD2. The germline gives CDR1 KGHDR, CDR2 SFDVKD. V shed 4 bases and J 0 bases; nucleotides not matched to a gene: 10. CDR3 length equals 19 residues.

The chain is built from TRBV2 and TRBJ2-1; D ambiguous. The CDR3 is 15 amino acids. The germline gives CDR1 SNHLY, CDR2 FYNNEI. Trimming stripped 3 bases from V and 0 bases from J, with 9 bases between. CDR3 region: CASSEVTSSYNEQFF. CDR3 nucleotides: TGTGCCAGCAGTGAGGTCACCAGCTCCTACAATGAGCAGTTCTTC.

The chain employs TRBV14 and TRBJ2-1; possibly TRBD1 for D (5 bases). The germline V gene encodes CDR1 SGHDN and CDR2 FVKESK. This CDR3 region has 14 residues. Trimming stripped 6 bases from V and 8 bases from J, with 17 bases between. In DNA, the CDR3 is TGTGCCAGCAGGCAGGGCCCCCTCACGGATGAGCAGTTCTTC. It is translated as CASRQGPLTDEQFF.

The chain recombines TRBV24-1 with TRBJ2-7, with 8 bases aligning to TRBD2. Germline loops: CDR1 KGHDR, CDR2 SFDVKD. Germline trimming cut 1 base from V and 1 base from J; bases unmatched to any gene: 14. The CDR3 covers 19 residues. This CDR3 reads CATSDFQAGVIFGSYEQYF. CDR3 bases: TGTGCCACCAGTGATTTTCAAGCGGGAGTAATCTTTGGGTCCTACGAGCAGTACTTC.

Notes on this clone: No DNA is shown, since the ends of the CDR3 on it are uncertain; the CDR3 is the one TCRdb lists. The V call is TRBV4-3, the J call TRBJ2-5; the table assigns TRBD2, which was not confirmed against the DNA. Inclusive of both ends, the CDR3 amounts to 19 amino acids. The germline V gene encodes CDR1 LGHNA and CDR2 YSLEER. CDR3 sequence: CASSQASGRGLAGRETQYF.

The chain combines TRBV21-1 with TRBJ2-3; TRBD1, the D gene given by the table, was not confirmed from the DNA. TRBV21-1 is given as a pseudogene. There are 12 residues in the CDR3. The CDR3 nucleotides are TGTGCCAGCAGTACAGGGTGGGATACGCAGTATTTT. This sequence encodes CASSTGWDTQYF.

The CDR3 here is CASSPGTGAGAFF. As DNA, the CDR3 is TGTGCCAGCAGCCCCGGGACAGGGGCTGGCGCTTTCTTT. The V and J genes are TRBV11-2 and TRBJ1-1, with TRBD1 matching over 10 bases. The CDR3 loop spans 13 amino acids. V shed 5 bases and J 11 bases; nucleotides not matched to a gene: 8. Germline-derived CDR1 and CDR2 are SGHAT and FQNNGV.

The J gene is TRBJ1-2, the V gene TRBV5-1; TRBD1 matches 8 bases. With 0 bases clipped from V and 1 base from J, the junction kept 5 bases outside the gene matches. The CDR3 is 16 residues long. Germline values: CDR1 SGHRS, CDR2 YFSETQ. The chain's CDR3 is CASSLDSTGGNYGYTF. The DNA of the CDR3 is TGCGCCAGCAGCTTGGATTCAACAGGGGGTAACTATGGCTACACCTTC.

This sequence joins TRBV7-9 and TRBJ2-7; 8 bases line up with TRBD1. The CDR3 runs to 15 residues. Germline trimming cut 5 bases from V and 2 bases from J; bases unmatched to any gene: 8. Germline CDR1 reads SEHNR; CDR2 reads FQNEAQ (reference sequence). The CDR3 DNA reads TGTGCCAGCAGCCCCAGGACAGGGAGCCCCTACGAGCAGTACTTC. Translated, it gives CASSPRTGSPYEQYF.

The gene calls are TRBV11-1 and TRBJ2-5; 12 positions match TRBD2. The CDR3 extends over 16 amino acids. CDR1 and CDR2 from the germline V gene are SGHAT and FQDESV (reference sequence). V shed 5 bases and J 5 bases; nucleotides not matched to a gene: 9. CDR3 DNA sequence: TGTGCCAGCAGCGACAGGACTAGCGGGATGCGGGAGACCCAGTACTTC. It yields the protein CASSDRTSGMRETQYF.

The rearrangement joins TRBV5-6 to TRBJ1-1; unclear D gene. This CDR3 is built from 13 residues. Looked up from germline, CDR1 is SGHDT and CDR2 is YYEEEE. V lost 2 bases to trimming and J lost 0 bases, with 5 bases between them. This chain's CDR3 is CASSFVLNTEAFF. The CDR3 DNA reads TGTGCCAGCAGCTTCGTCCTGAACACTGAAGCTTTCTTT.

The chain couples TRBV6-5 to TRBJ2-7; unclear D gene. Per germline, CDR1 MNHEY and CDR2 SVGAGI. The germline V and J ends were trimmed by 0 bases and 2 bases, with 8 bases remaining between them. CDR3 length: 14 residues. The CDR3 DNA reads as TGTGCCAGCAGTTACTCCGACATGACCTACGAGCAGTACTTC. Translation gives CASSYSDMTYEQYF.

The V call is TRBV28, the J call TRBJ1-6, with TRBD1 identical over 9 bases. V lost 5 bases to trimming and J lost 9 bases; unmatched junction nucleotides: 11. The CDR3 loop spans 16 amino acids. Germline CDR1 is MDHEN and CDR2 is SYDVKM. The CDR3 loop is CASSETYGTGSSPLHF. CDR3 nucleotides: TGTGCCAGCAGTGAAACATACGGGACAGGGTCTTCACCCCTCCACTTT.

The chain employs TRBV7-2 and TRBJ2-1; a possible D gene is TRBD2 (5 bases). V lost 4 bases to trimming and J lost 10 bases, with 26 bases between them. The CDR3 is 17 residues long. CDR1 is SGHTA, CDR2 FQGNSA, per germline. Here the CDR3 DNA reads TGTGCCAGCAGCTCCTTCCCCACCGCGGGTGTTACTGGGGAGCAGTTCTTC. The encoded protein is CASSSFPTAGVTGEQFF. Drawing the rest from reference TRBV7-2 and TRBJ2-1, the complete variable domain is GAGVSQSPSNKVTEKGKDVELRCDPISGHTALYWYRQSLGQGLEFLIYFQGNSAPDKSGLPSDRFSAERTGGSVSTLTIQRTQQEDSAVYLCASSSFPTAGVTGEQFFGPGTRLTVL.

The chain has TRBV5-1 and TRBJ2-7; 10 bases line up with TRBD2. The trim removed 1 base at V and 1 base at J, leaving 2 bases unmatched. The CDR3 loop spans 15 amino acids. Germline lookup yields CDR1 SGHRS and CDR2 YFSETQ. CDR3 sequence (DNA): TGCGCCAGCAGCTTGAGCGGGAGGGCGTCCTACGAGCAGTACTTC. Translation gives CASSLSGRASYEQYF.

The chain combines TRBV15 with TRBJ1-5; 7 nucleotides align to TRBD1. Germline trimming cut 0 bases from V and 6 bases from J; bases unmatched to any gene: 8. The CDR3 is 16 amino acids. Germline CDR1 and CDR2: LNHNV and YYDKDF (reference sequence). The CDR3 coding sequence is TGTGCCACCAGCAGAGACACAGGGGAAAGAAGTCAGCCCCAGCATTTT. This encodes CATSRDTGERSQPQHF.

The chain recombines TRBV14 with TRBJ1-2; 7 nucleotides align to TRBD1. The CDR3 covers 16 residues. CDR1 is SGHDN, CDR2 FVKESK, per germline. Trimming cost V 4 bases and J 8 bases; bases outside gene matches: 16. The CDR3 coding sequence is TGTGCCAGCAGCCCGCACCTTGGAGGGGGCGCGGGGGGCTACACCTTC. This gives the protein CASSPHLGGGAGGYTF. Supplemented by reference TRBV14 and TRBJ1-2, the full variable domain reads EAGVTQFPSHSVIEKGQTVTLRCDPISGHDNLYWYRRVMGKEIKFLLHFVKESKQDESGMPNNRFLAERTGGTYSTLKVQPAELEDSGVYFCASSPHLGGGAGGYTFGSGTRLTVV.

The gene calls are TRBV5-6 and TRBJ2-1; tentatively, D is TRBD2 (6 bases). From germline, CDR1 is SGHDT and CDR2 YYEEEE. Trimming took 0 bases from V and 2 from J, leaving 9 bases between them. The CDR3 contains 15 residues. The CDR3 here is CASSLGGNTYNEQFF. Here the CDR3 DNA reads TGTGCCAGCAGCTTGGGCGGGAATACCTACAATGAGCAGTTCTTC.

The CDR3 bases are TGTGCCAGCAGCCAAGAAGGCAATACAGGAGAAGACTACAATGAGCAGTTCTTC. This encodes CASSQEGNTGEDYNEQFF. The chain combines TRBV3-1 (or the pseudogene TRBV3-2) with TRBJ2-1; TRBD1 might be the D (5 bases). V lost 0 bases to trimming and J lost 3 bases, with 18 bases between them. Germline CDR1 is LGHDT and CDR2 is YNNKEL (reference sequence). This CDR3 region has 18 residues.

The chain is built from TRBV10-3 and TRBJ2-7; 14 positions match TRBD2. The CDR3 is 13 residues long. The V gene's germline CDR1 is ENHRY and CDR2 SYGVKD. V was pared by 11 bases and J by 4 bases, with 4 bases of the junction left unmatched. CDR3 sequence: CAAGTSGSYEQYF. The CDR3 DNA is TGTGCCGCAGGGACTAGCGGGAGTTACGAGCAGTACTTC.

The CDR3 sequence is CASSLSSGPSYEQYF. CDR3 nucleotides: TGTGCCAGCAGCTTAAGTAGCGGGCCTTCCTACGAGCAGTACTTC. V and J are TRBV7-3 and TRBJ2-7, with 7 bases lining up with TRBD2. The V segment lost 1 base and the J segment 1 base; nucleotides outside the gene matches: 4. Germline V gene data show CDR1 as SGHTA and CDR2 as FQGTGA. The CDR3 is 15 amino acids. Supplemented by reference TRBV7-3 and TRBJ2-7, the full variable domain reads GAGVSQTPSNKVTEKGKYVELRCDPISGHTALYWYRQSLGQGPEFLIYFQGTGAADDSGLPNDRFFAVRPEGSVSTLKIQRTERGDSAVYLCASSLSSGPSYEQYFGPGTRLTVT.

Only one count was recorded for this clone. The chain has TRBV7-2 and TRBJ1-2; D not resolved. CDR1 is SGHTA and CDR2 is FQGNSA in the germline V gene. V was clipped by 3 bases and J by 4 bases, with 9 bases between them. This CDR3 spans 13 amino acids. This CDR3 is CASSFTPGYGYTF. The CDR3 DNA reads as TGTGCCAGCAGCTTCACCCCAGGCTATGGCTACACCTTC.